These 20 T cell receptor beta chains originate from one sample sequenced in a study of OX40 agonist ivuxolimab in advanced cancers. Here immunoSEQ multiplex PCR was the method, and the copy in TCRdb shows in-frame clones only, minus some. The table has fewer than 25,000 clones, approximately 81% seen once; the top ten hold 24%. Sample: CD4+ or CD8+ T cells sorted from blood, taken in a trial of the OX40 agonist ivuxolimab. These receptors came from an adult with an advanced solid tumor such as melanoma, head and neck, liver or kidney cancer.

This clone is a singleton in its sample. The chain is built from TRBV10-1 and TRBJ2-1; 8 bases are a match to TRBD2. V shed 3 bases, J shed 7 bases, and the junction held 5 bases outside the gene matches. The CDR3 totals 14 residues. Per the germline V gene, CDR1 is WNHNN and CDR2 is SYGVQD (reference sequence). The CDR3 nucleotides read TGCGCCAGCAGTGATAGCGGGACTGGGAATGAGCAGTTCTTC. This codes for CASSDSGTGNEQFF.

Here the CDR3 reads CASKRSYGQPQHF. The CDR3 DNA reads TGTGCCAGTAAAAGGAGTTACGGTCAGCCCCAGCATTTT. The chain couples TRBV19 to TRBJ1-5; D is uncertain. Germline values: CDR1 LNHDA, CDR2 SQIVND (reference sequence). This CDR3 is built from 13 residues. The ends were cut back, 7 bases at V and 6 bases at J, with 13 bases in the middle.

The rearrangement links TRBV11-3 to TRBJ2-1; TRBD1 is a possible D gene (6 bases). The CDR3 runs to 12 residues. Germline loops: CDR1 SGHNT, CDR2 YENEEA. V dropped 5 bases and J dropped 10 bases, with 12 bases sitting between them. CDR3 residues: CASSDYREEQFF. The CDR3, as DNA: TGTGCCAGCAGCGACTACAGGGAAGAGCAGTTCTTC.

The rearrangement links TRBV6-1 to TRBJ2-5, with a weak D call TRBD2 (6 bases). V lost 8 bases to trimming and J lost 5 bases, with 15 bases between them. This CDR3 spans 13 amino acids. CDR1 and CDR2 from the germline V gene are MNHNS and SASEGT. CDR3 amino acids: CASQLGEAETQYF. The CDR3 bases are TGTGCCAGCCAGCTTGGGGAGGCGGAGACCCAGTACTTC.

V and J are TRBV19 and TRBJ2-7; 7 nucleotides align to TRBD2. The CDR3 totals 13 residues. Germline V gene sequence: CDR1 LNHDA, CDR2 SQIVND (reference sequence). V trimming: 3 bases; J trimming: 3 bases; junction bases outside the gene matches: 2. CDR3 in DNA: TGTGCCAGTAGTATCGGGACTAACTACGAGCAGTACTTC. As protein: CASSIGTNYEQYF.

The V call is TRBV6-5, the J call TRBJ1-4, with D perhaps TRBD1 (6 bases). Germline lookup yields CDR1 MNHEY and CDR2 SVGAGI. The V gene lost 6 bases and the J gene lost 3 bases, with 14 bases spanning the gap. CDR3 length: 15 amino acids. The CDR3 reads CASRPPGHPNEKLFF. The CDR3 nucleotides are TGTGCCAGCAGGCCGCCGGGACACCCTAATGAAAAACTGTTTTTT.

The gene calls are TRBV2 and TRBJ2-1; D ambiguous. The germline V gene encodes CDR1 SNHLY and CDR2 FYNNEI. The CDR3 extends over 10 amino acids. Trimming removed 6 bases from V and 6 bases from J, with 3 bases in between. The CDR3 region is CASSLNEQFF. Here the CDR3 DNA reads TGTGCCAGCAGCCTCAATGAGCAGTTCTTC. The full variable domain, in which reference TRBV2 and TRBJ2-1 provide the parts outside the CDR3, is EPEVTQTPSHQVTQMGQEVILRCVPISNHLYFYWYRQILGQKVEFLVSFYNNEISEKSEIFDDQFSVERPDGSNFTLKIRSTKLEDSAMYFCASSLNEQFFGPGTRLTVL.

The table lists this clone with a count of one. The CDR3 loop is CASSSLGVSYNEQFF. CDR3 coding DNA: TGTGCCAGCAGCTCTCTAGGGGTCTCCTACAATGAGCAGTTCTTC. V and J are TRBV7-2 and TRBJ2-1; a weak D match, TRBD1 (5 bases). The CDR3 sequence is 15 residues long. V gave up 4 bases and J gave up 0 bases, with 10 bases separating them. Germline V gene sequence: CDR1 SGHTA, CDR2 FQGNSA.

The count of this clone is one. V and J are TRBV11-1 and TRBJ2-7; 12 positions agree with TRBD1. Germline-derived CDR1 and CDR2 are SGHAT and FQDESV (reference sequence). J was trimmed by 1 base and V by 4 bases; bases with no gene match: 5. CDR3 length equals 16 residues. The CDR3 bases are TGTGCCAGCAGCTCTTGGGACAGGGGGCGTTCCTACGAGCAGTACTTC. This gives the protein CASSSWDRGRSYEQYF.

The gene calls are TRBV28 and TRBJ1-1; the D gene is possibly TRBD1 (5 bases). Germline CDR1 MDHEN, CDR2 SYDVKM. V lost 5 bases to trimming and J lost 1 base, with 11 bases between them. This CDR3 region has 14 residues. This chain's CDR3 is CASSGGEWNTEAFF. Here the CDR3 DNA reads TGTGCCAGCAGTGGGGGTGAGTGGAACACTGAAGCTTTCTTT.

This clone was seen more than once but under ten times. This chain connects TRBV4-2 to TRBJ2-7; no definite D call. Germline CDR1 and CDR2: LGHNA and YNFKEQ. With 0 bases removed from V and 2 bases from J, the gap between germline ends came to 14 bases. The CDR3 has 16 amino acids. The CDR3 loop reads CASSQDPGIGTYEQYF. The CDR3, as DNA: TGTGCCAGCAGCCAAGATCCTGGTATTGGAACCTACGAGCAGTACTTC.

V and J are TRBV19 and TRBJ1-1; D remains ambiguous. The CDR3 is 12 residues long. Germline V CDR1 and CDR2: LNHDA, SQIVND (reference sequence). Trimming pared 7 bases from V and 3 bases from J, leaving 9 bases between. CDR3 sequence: CASTPGDTEAFF. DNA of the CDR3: TGTGCCAGTACCCCCGGGGACACTGAAGCTTTCTTT.

The CDR3 region is CASSQGAKYTEAFF. In DNA form, the CDR3 reads TGCGCCAGCAGCCAAGGCGCGAAATACACTGAAGCTTTCTTT. The chain combines TRBV4-1 with TRBJ1-1; D unclear. The germline V and J ends were trimmed by 1 base and 3 bases, with 9 bases remaining between them. Looked up from germline, CDR1 is MGHRA and CDR2 is YSYEKL. The CDR3 is made up of 14 amino acids.

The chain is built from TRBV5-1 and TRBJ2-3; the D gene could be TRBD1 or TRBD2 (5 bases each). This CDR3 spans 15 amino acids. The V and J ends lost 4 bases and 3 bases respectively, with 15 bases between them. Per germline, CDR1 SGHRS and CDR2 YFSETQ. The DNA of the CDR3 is TGCGCCAGCAGCAGTGGGACCTTTGGTACAGATACGCAGTATTTT. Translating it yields CASSSGTFGTDTQYF.

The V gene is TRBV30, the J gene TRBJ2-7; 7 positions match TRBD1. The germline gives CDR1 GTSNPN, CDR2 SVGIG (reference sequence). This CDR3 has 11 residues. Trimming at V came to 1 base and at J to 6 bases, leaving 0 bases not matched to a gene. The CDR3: CAWSAGGEQYF. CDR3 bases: TGTGCCTGGAGTGCAGGGGGCGAGCAGTACTTC.

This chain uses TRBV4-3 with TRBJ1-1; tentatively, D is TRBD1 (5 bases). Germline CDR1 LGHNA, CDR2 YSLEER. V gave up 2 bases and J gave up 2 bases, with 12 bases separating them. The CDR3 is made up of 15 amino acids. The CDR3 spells CASSQLGDLNTEAFF. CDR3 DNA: TGCGCCAGCAGCCAATTAGGGGACCTTAACACTGAAGCTTTCTTT.

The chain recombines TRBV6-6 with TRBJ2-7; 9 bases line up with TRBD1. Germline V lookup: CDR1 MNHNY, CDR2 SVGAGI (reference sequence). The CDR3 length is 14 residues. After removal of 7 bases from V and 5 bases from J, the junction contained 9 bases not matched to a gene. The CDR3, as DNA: TGTGCCAGCAACCCGGGACAGGGTTTCCACGAGCAGTACTTC. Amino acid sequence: CASNPGQGFHEQYF.

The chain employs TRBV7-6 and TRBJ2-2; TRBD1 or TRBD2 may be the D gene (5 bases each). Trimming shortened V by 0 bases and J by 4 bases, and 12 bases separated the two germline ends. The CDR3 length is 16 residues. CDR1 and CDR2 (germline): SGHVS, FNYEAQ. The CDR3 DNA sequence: TGTGCCAGCAGCTTAGCGAGGGACGGAAGCACCGGGGAGCTGTTTTTT. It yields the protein CASSLARDGSTGELFF. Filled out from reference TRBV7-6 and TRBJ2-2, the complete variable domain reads GAGVSQSPRYKVTKRGQDVALRCDPISGHVSLYWYRQALGQGPEFLTYFNYEAQQDKSGLPNDRFSAERPEGSISTLTIQRTEQRDSAMYRCASSLARDGSTGELFFGEGSRLTVL.

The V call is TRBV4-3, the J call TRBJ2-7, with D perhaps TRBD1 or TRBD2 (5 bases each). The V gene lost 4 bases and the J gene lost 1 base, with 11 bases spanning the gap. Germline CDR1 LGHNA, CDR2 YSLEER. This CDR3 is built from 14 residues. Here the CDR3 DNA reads TGCGCCAGCAGCCTTCGGGACGGTTCCTACGAGCAGTACTTC. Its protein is CASSLRDGSYEQYF.

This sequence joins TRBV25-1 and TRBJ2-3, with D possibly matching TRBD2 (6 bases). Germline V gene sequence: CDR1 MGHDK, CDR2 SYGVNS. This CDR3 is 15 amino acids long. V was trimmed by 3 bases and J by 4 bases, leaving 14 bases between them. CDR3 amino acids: CASSDDGSEPDTQYF. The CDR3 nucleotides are TGTGCCAGCAGTGATGACGGGAGCGAACCAGATACGCAGTATTTT. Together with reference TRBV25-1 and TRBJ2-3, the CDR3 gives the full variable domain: EADIYQTPRYLVIGTGKKITLECSQTMGHDKMYWYQQDPGMELHLIHYSYGVNSTEKGDLSSESTVSRIRTEHFPLTLESARPSHTSQYLCASSDDGSEPDTQYFGPGTRLTVL.